A single sample gave rise to the 20 T cell receptor beta chains below, sequenced in a study of cytomegalovirus exposure and HLA in healthy donors. The PCR employed 60 Vbeta primers together with 13 Jbeta primers. Sequencing was performed with immunoSEQ multiplex PCR; in TCRdb, only in-frame clones are kept and a portion is missing. This sample yields roughly 120,000 clones, of which roughly 80% are seen a single time; more than 8% belongs to the top ten. The specimen sequenced was PBMCs. These receptors originate from a female donor in good health and CMV-seropositive.

The rearrangement uses TRBV7-3 and TRBJ1-2; 7 nucleotides line up with TRBD1. The CDR3 loop spans 14 amino acids. V lost 6 bases, J lost 8 bases, and 12 bases stayed unmatched. The germline CDR1 and CDR2 sequences are SGHTA and FQGTGA. CDR3 sequence reads: CASSLGQGGGGYTF. The DNA of the CDR3 is TGTGCCAGCAGTCTTGGGCAGGGGGGAGGAGGCTACACCTTC.

The chain recombines TRBV2 with TRBJ2-6, with TRBD2 as a possible D gene (6 bases). Germline lookup yields CDR1 SNHLY and CDR2 FYNNEI. The CDR3 runs to 19 residues. Deletions cut 5 bases from V and 0 bases from J, with 20 bases between. The CDR3 DNA reads TGTGCCAGCAGTCTCTCCGGGGGTAGAGCGTTCTCTGGGGCCAACGTCCTGACTTTC. Translating it yields CASSLSGGRAFSGANVLTF. Complete variable domain (other parts from reference TRBV2 and TRBJ2-6): EPEVTQTPSHQVTQMGQEVILRCVPISNHLYFYWYRQILGQKVEFLVSFYNNEISEKSEIFDDQFSVERPDGSNFTLKIRSTKLEDSAMYFCASSLSGGRAFSGANVLTFGAGSRLTVL.

The chain carries TRBV28 and TRBJ2-3, with 10 positions matching TRBD1. The ends lost 3 bases at V and 5 bases at J; junction bases unmatched: 2. CDR3 length: 14 residues. CDR1 and CDR2 (germline): MDHEN, SYDVKM. The CDR3 DNA reads TGTGCCAGCAGTTTCGGGACAGGGGTAGATACGCAGTATTTT. Amino acids: CASSFGTGVDTQYF.

This clone was found a few times. The V gene is TRBV30, the J gene TRBJ1-4, with D perhaps TRBD1 (6 bases). In germline, CDR1 is GTSNPN, CDR2 SVGIG (reference sequence). The V and J ends lost 4 bases and 7 bases respectively, with 13 bases between them. The CDR3 sequence is 13 residues long. CDR3 nucleotides: TGTGCCTGGAACCCACAGGGTGGTGAAAAACTGTTTTTT. Residues: CAWNPQGGEKLFF.

This clone was seen more than once but under ten times. This chain joins TRBV5-4 and TRBJ1-6; perhaps TRBD1 as D (5 bases). The germline CDR1 and CDR2 sequences are SGHNT and YYREEE (reference sequence). The CDR3 sequence is 16 residues long. With 5 bases removed from V and 6 bases from J, the gap between germline ends came to 18 bases. The CDR3 DNA follows: TGTGCCAGCAGTCAAGGAGGCGGGGCAGGTAATTCACCCCTCCACTTT. Translated: CASSQGGGAGNSPLHF. The full variable domain, rest sourced from reference TRBV5-4 and TRBJ1-6, is ETGVTQSPTHLIKTRGQQVTLRCSSQSGHNTVSWYQQALGQGPQFIFQYYREEENGRGNFPPRFSGLQFPNYSSELNVNALELDDSALYLCASSQGGGAGNSPLHFGNGTRLTVT.

V usage is TRBV4-2 and J usage is TRBJ1-1; no definite D call. The CDR3 covers 16 residues. Trimming shortened V by 3 bases and J by 1 base, and 15 bases separated the two germline ends. Germline V lookup: CDR1 LGHNA, CDR2 YNFKEQ. The DNA for the CDR3 is TGTGCCAGCAGCCAGAACGGAGGGCGAGGGAACACTGAAGCTTTCTTT. The encoded protein is CASSQNGGRGNTEAFF.

The chain is built from TRBV27 and TRBJ1-5; 8 bases match TRBD1. The germline V gene encodes CDR1 MNHEY and CDR2 SMNVEV (reference sequence). With 5 bases clipped from V and 5 bases from J, the junction kept 5 bases outside the gene matches. The CDR3 totals 14 residues. The CDR3 spells CASSRTGSDQPQHF. The CDR3 DNA sequence: TGTGCCAGCAGTAGGACAGGGTCCGATCAGCCCCAGCATTTT.

The gene calls are TRBV19 and TRBJ2-1; TRBD1 might be the D (6 bases). This CDR3 has 13 residues. CDR1 LNHDA and CDR2 SQIVND come from the germline V gene (reference sequence). V was trimmed by 5 bases and J by 5 bases, leaving 10 bases between them. CDR3 loop: CASSAQGHNEQFF. Here the CDR3 DNA reads TGTGCCAGTAGTGCCCAGGGGCACAATGAGCAGTTCTTC.

This sequence joins TRBV10-3 and TRBJ1-2; 8 nucleotides agree with TRBD1. CDR1 is ENHRY, CDR2 SYGVKD, per germline. J was trimmed by 6 bases and V by 6 bases; bases with no gene match: 18. The CDR3 has 17 amino acids. The CDR3 DNA is TGTGCCATCAGCCCCCAGGGGGCTCTCACATTTGGGGATGGCTACACCTTC. Translation: CAISPQGALTFGDGYTF.

In DNA form, the CDR3 reads TGTGCCAGCAGTGAAGGACAGCCGAACACTGAAGCTTTCTTT. Its protein is CASSEGQPNTEAFF. The rearrangement uses TRBV2 and TRBJ1-1, with a tentative D call TRBD1 (5 bases). Trimming took 1 base from V and 1 from J, leaving 7 bases between them. Germline CDR1 and CDR2: SNHLY and FYNNEI. The CDR3 is 14 residues long.

The V and J genes are TRBV5-6 and TRBJ1-2; 9 bases map to TRBD1. Trimming took 3 bases from V and 3 from J; bases not matched to a gene: 6. Germline V gene sequence: CDR1 SGHDT, CDR2 YYEEEE. The CDR3 spans 15 residues. The CDR3 bases are TGTGCCAGCAGCTCTGACGGGACAGGGCACTATGGCTACACCTTC. Translation: CASSSDGTGHYGYTF.

The chain recombines TRBV30 with TRBJ1-3; no definite D call. Germline lookup yields CDR1 GTSNPN and CDR2 SVGIG (reference sequence). The CDR3 length is 13 residues. V gave up 0 bases and J gave up 4 bases, with 7 bases separating them. Here the CDR3 DNA reads TGTGCCTGGAGTGTTTTCTCCGGAAACACCATATATTTT. This encodes CAWSVFSGNTIYF. The full variable domain, with the rest looked up from reference TRBV30 and TRBJ1-3, is SQTIHQWPATLVQPVGSPLSLECTVEGTSNPNLYWYRQAAGRGLQLLFYSVGIGQISSEVPQNLSASRPQDRQFILSSKKLLLSDSGFYLCAWSVFSGNTIYFGEGSWLTVV.

The J gene is TRBJ2-2, the V gene TRBV2; 11 bases map to TRBD2. Germline V gives CDR1 SNHLY, CDR2 FYNNEI. The CDR3 runs 17 residues. V gave up 6 bases and J gave up 0 bases; unmatched junction bases: 6. CDR3 DNA sequence: TGTGCCAGCAGGGGTACTAGCGGGGGAGCGAACACCGGGGAGCTGTTTTTT. This codes for CASRGTSGGANTGELFF. Using reference TRBV2 and TRBJ2-2 for the parts outside the CDR3, the full variable domain is EPEVTQTPSHQVTQMGQEVILRCVPISNHLYFYWYRQILGQKVEFLVSFYNNEISEKSEIFDDQFSVERPDGSNFTLKIRSTKLEDSAMYFCASRGTSGGANTGELFFGEGSRLTVL.

The J gene is TRBJ2-7, the V gene TRBV7-2; possible D gene TRBD1, 6 bases. V was trimmed by 5 bases and J by 2 bases, leaving 10 bases between them. CDR1 is SGHTA and CDR2 is FQGNSA in the germline V gene. The CDR3 length is 13 residues. The CDR3 region has the DNA TGTGCCAGCAGCCACAGGGACACCTACGAGCAGTACTTC. It specifies CASSHRDTYEQYF.

The chain recombines TRBV7-8 with TRBJ1-4; the match to TRBD1 covers 7 bases. Germline values: CDR1 SGHVS, CDR2 FQNEAQ. Germline trimming cut 5 bases from V and 6 bases from J; bases unmatched to any gene: 12. This CDR3 is built from 16 residues. This chain's CDR3 is CASSQGQTIGYEKLFF. Here the CDR3 DNA reads TGTGCCAGCAGCCAGGGACAGACTATCGGGTATGAAAAACTGTTTTTT.

The chain recombines TRBV7-9 with TRBJ2-7, with 7 positions matching TRBD1. Germline V gene data show CDR1 as SEHNR and CDR2 as FQNEAQ (reference sequence). This CDR3 comprises 14 residues. J lost 2 bases, V lost 6 bases, and 7 bases had no gene match. The chain's CDR3 is CASSRDRDAYEQYF. The CDR3 nucleotides read TGTGCCAGCAGTCGCGACAGGGACGCCTACGAGCAGTACTTC.

The rearrangement joins TRBV15 to TRBJ2-2; 13 bases fit TRBD2. The CDR3 extends over 18 amino acids. Trimming at V came to 1 base and at J to 4 bases, leaving 6 bases not matched to a gene. From germline, CDR1 is LNHNV and CDR2 YYDKDF (reference sequence). The CDR3 reads CATSRVKGLAGSTGELFF. The CDR3 nucleotides are TGTGCCACCAGCAGAGTTAAGGGACTAGCGGGAAGCACCGGGGAGCTGTTTTTT.

The chain combines TRBV29-1 with TRBJ2-3; maybe TRBD1 (6 bases). The germline V gene encodes CDR1 SQVTM and CDR2 ANQGSEA. This CDR3 comprises 16 residues. V lost 2 bases and J 0 bases, leaving 15 bases between the germline ends. The CDR3 nucleotides read TGCAGCGTTGAAAGTGTTAGGGGGATTAGCACAGATACGCAGTATTTT. As protein: CSVESVRGISTDTQYF.

This rearrangement joins TRBV5-5 to TRBJ1-2; the D is unclear. The V gene's germline CDR1 is SGHKS and CDR2 YYEKEE (reference sequence). V gave up 4 bases and J gave up 3 bases, with 7 bases separating them. This CDR3 has 12 residues. The CDR3 DNA is TGTGCCAGCAGCCCAACGGACTATGGCTACACCTTC. This codes for CASSPTDYGYTF.

The rearrangement joins TRBV18 to TRBJ2-5, with D perhaps matching TRBD2 (5 bases). V was shortened by 3 bases and J by 5 bases, with 10 bases between the two germline ends. This CDR3 contains 13 residues. Germline assignment: CDR1 KGHSH and CDR2 LQKENI. The DNA of the CDR3 is TGTGCCAGCTCACCCGGGGTTCAGGAGACCCAGTACTTC. Translation: CASSPGVQETQYF.